The 9 T cell receptor beta chains given below trace back to one sample, sequenced in a study of blood T cell repertoires in COVID-19. Sequencing was performed with immunoSEQ multiplex PCR; in TCRdb, only in-frame clones are kept and a portion is missing. There are fewer than 110,000 clones in the sample; roughly 87% occur only once, and over 15% lies in the top ten. Sequencing input: peripheral blood. Receptors were obtained from an elderly woman in a cohort sampled during active COVID-19.

The chain recombines TRBV6-4 with TRBJ1-1; a possible D gene is TRBD1 (5 bases). V was clipped by 5 bases and J by 1 base, with 8 bases between them. Germline V gives CDR1 MRHNA, CDR2 SNTAGT. The CDR3 covers 13 residues. DNA of the CDR3: TGTGCCAGCAGTCTGACAGAGAACACTGAAGCTTTCTTT. Its protein is CASSLTENTEAFF.

The gene calls are TRBV7-6 and TRBJ2-1; the match to TRBD2 covers 7 bases. Germline-derived CDR1 and CDR2 are SGHVS and FNYEAQ. Trimming cost V 1 base and J 0 bases; bases outside gene matches: 6. The CDR3 totals 17 residues. CDR3 coding DNA: TGTGCCAGCAGCTTAGGTTCAGCGGGGAGCTCCTACAATGAGCAGTTCTTC. Protein sequence: CASSLGSAGSSYNEQFF.

The CDR3 here is CASSTPGGISYEQYF. CDR3 in DNA: TGTGCCAGCAGCACCCCGGGAGGAATCTCCTACGAGCAGTACTTC. This chain connects TRBV6-2 or TRBV6-3 to TRBJ2-7; 7 bases fit TRBD2. CDR1 is MNHEY, CDR2 SVGEGT, per germline. CDR3 length: 15 residues. The trim removed 6 bases at V and 0 bases at J, leaving 8 bases unmatched.

The chain is built from TRBV7-6 and TRBJ2-7; the match to TRBD1 covers 9 bases. The J segment lost 6 bases and the V segment lost 5 bases, leaving 14 bases of the junction unmatched. Germline loops: CDR1 SGHVS, CDR2 FNYEAQ. CDR3 length: 16 amino acids. The CDR3 spells CASSQGIGQGITEQYF. The CDR3 DNA reads TGTGCCAGCAGCCAGGGTATAGGACAGGGGATCACCGAGCAGTACTTC.

The chain uses TRBV28 and TRBJ2-1; 9 bases are shared with TRBD2. V shed 10 bases and J 3 bases; nucleotides not matched to a gene: 7. CDR1 and CDR2 from the germline V gene are MDHEN and SYDVKM. The CDR3 sequence is 14 residues long. This CDR3 reads CAITPTSGYNEQFF. The CDR3 DNA sequence: TGTGCCATCACCCCGACTAGCGGCTACAATGAGCAGTTCTTC.

The chain joins TRBV7-9 to TRBJ2-1; TRBD2 matches at 11 bases. Losses at the gene ends were 4 bases for V and 0 bases for J; bases not matched to a gene: 5. Per germline, CDR1 SEHNR and CDR2 FQNEAQ (reference sequence). This CDR3 has 17 amino acids. CDR3 sequence (DNA): TGTGCCAGCAGCTACGGGACTAGCGGTCGCTCCTACAATGAGCAGTTCTTC. Its translation is CASSYGTSGRSYNEQFF.

V gene TRBV3-1 (or the pseudogene TRBV3-2) combines with J gene TRBJ2-7; TRBD1 aligns across 7 bases. This CDR3 spans 15 amino acids. V shed 5 bases, J shed 1 base, and the junction held 8 bases outside the gene matches. The germline V gene has CDR1 LGHDT and CDR2 YNNKEL (reference sequence). This CDR3 is CASSKTGTVSYEQYF. CDR3 DNA: TGTGCCAGCAGCAAAACCGGGACAGTATCCTACGAGCAGTACTTC.

This sequence joins TRBV9 and TRBJ2-3, with 9 bases lining up with TRBD2. The length of the CDR3 is 17 residues. Per the germline V gene, CDR1 is SGDLS and CDR2 is YYNGEE. J lost 6 bases, V lost 4 bases, and 15 bases had no gene match. CDR3 coding DNA: TGTGCCAGCAGCCCCCACGGTCTGGCGGGGGGGCCGGATACGCAGTATTTT. This codes for CASSPHGLAGGPDTQYF.

The V and J genes are TRBV6-1 and TRBJ1-3; 8 positions match TRBD1. The V segment lost 4 bases and the J segment 0 bases; nucleotides outside the gene matches: 5. Germline CDR1 and CDR2: MNHNS and SASEGT. This CDR3 region has 16 residues. The CDR3 sequence: CASSVGQGHSGNTIYF. In DNA, the CDR3 is TGTGCCAGCAGTGTCGGACAGGGTCACTCTGGAAACACCATATATTTT.